This T cell receptor (beta chain) was sequenced during a study of blood T cells in healthy people across ages. Study results and limitations: The study found more naive CD4+ cells and higher diversity in long-lived than aged donors.

A second about 7 to 12 cycle PCR used barcoded and J-beta primers. Each TCR beta cDNA got a 12-nucleotide random molecular identifier. TCRdb analysed the 5' RACE reads with MiXCR anew, one entry per CDR3 protein. The sample contains 1,500,000 or so distinct CDR3 sequences, around 40% of which appear only once. CDR3 length: 15 residues. CDR1 and CDR2 (germline): SGHDN, FVKESK. Trimming shortened V by 4 bases and J by 7 bases, and 16 bases separated the two germline ends. Of note for this clonotype: Its antigen is not known.

The authors isolated at least 7 million PBMCs per sample. The TCR originated in a woman under 30 in good health. Material for sequencing was blood. The chain carries TRBV14 and TRBJ1-4, with no clear D. The CDR3 is CASSPLGSRSEKLFF. CDR3 sequence (DNA): TGTGCCAGCAGCCCCCTTGGTAGTCGTAGTGAAAAACTGTTTTTT.